One TCR beta chain is described in this entry. The entry originates in a study of blood T cell repertoires in COVID-19. Across the study: Acute and convalescent COVID-19 samples came from the United States, Italy and Spain. Nucleic acid was either cDNA or gDNA, and it came from T cells, B-cell-depleted T cells, or PBMCs.

Authors' data handling: Reference gene primer amplification gave estimated nucleated cell counts. Assay: immunoSEQ multiplex PCR; the TCRdb copy retains only in-frame clones and omits some. D and trimming were read from the DNA, whereas the V and J calls and clone size are those reported in that table. The sample includes over 120,000 clones, 88% seen only once; the top ten take roughly 1.9%. The CDR3 is made up of 16 amino acids. V was shortened by 6 bases and J by 6 bases, with 22 bases between the two germline ends. Germline values: CDR1 SGHVS, CDR2 FQNEAQ. What was sequenced was peripheral blood. The chain has TRBV7-8 and TRBJ2-3; TRBD1 is a possible D gene (7 bases). The receptor's source is a man in his 70s with acute or convalescent COVID-19. The CDR3 sequence: CASRPPYRGGKDTQYF. Written as DNA, the CDR3 is TGTGCCAGCAGGCCTCCATACAGGGGAGGAAAGGATACGCAGTATTTT. The full variable domain, its missing parts supplied by reference TRBV7-8 and TRBJ2-3, is GAGVSQSPRYKVAKRGQDVALRCDPISGHVSLFWYQQALGQGPEFLTYFQNEAQLDKSGLPSDRFFAERPEGSVSTLKIQRTQQEDSAVYLCASRPPYRGGKDTQYFGPGTRLTVL.